The rows below give T cell receptor beta chains drawn from one sample of a study of blood T cell repertoires in COVID-19. TCRdb's table, derived via immunoSEQ multiplex PCR, lists solely in-frame clones and lacks some. The data contain 110,000 or so clones, around 90% of them singletons. Material: peripheral blood. The receptors here all came from a human donor in a cohort sampled during active COVID-19. Both conserved end residues are part of each CDR3. The order of the fields is V gene, clone size, CDR3 protein. A row's size may be missing; if present it is once, few, many or a size class.

V gene: TRBV9; clone size: NA; CDR3 protein: CASSATDTQYF
V gene: TRBV24-1; clone size: NA; CDR3 protein: CATSPDRVTGELFF
V gene: TRBV15; clone size: NA; CDR3 protein: CATSRDLRGNQPQHF
V gene: TRBV5-1; clone size: NA; CDR3 protein: CASSTGQPLDPEAFF
V gene: TRBV5-6; clone size: NA; CDR3 protein: CASSSTGTGNTEAFF
V gene: TRBV23-1; clone size: NA; CDR3 protein: CASSQWVRFQPQHF
V gene: TRBV6-2/TRBV6-3; clone size: once; CDR3 protein: CASSTLESFSPLHF
V gene: TRBV19; clone size: NA; CDR3 protein: CASRVKAGGTGELFF
V gene: TRBV2; clone size: NA; CDR3 protein: CASSVYGTDNTEAFF
V gene: TRBV15; clone size: NA; CDR3 protein: CATSRDRIQGGKGAFF
V gene: TRBV5-4; clone size: NA; CDR3 protein: CASSLKTTSLTDTQYF
V gene: TRBV7-9; clone size: NA; CDR3 protein: CASSLVGQGSTDTQYF
V gene: TRBV6-2/TRBV6-3; clone size: NA; CDR3 protein: CASSPRTGLSNEQFF
V gene: TRBV5-6; clone size: NA; CDR3 protein: CASSPSGTPRVEQYF
V gene: TRBV6-5; clone size: NA; CDR3 protein: CASSYRTGGTDTQYF
V gene: TRBV11-2; clone size: NA; CDR3 protein: CASSLSGTEQFF
V gene: TRBV4-1; clone size: NA; CDR3 protein: CASSPNTPSGSNTGELFF
V gene: TRBV11-1; clone size: NA; CDR3 protein: CASSLNYEQYF
V gene: TRBV3-1/TRBV3-2; clone size: once; CDR3 protein: CASSHPTGGVYHEQYF
V gene: TRBV7-7; clone size: NA; CDR3 protein: CASSLAGLAGHNEQFF
V gene: TRBV5-4; clone size: NA; CDR3 protein: CASSSDGGYGYTF
V gene: TRBV11-3; clone size: NA; CDR3 protein: CASSGGGLAGSDTQYF
V gene: TRBV11-2; clone size: NA; CDR3 protein: CASSADRLYNSPLHF
V gene: TRBV5-1; clone size: NA; CDR3 protein: CASSLDRGGWVSEQFF
V gene: TRBV24-1; clone size: NA; CDR3 protein: CATSDPGLGIYEQYF
V gene: TRBV15; clone size: NA; CDR3 protein: CATSSRQGASDTQYF
V gene: TRBV7-6; clone size: NA; CDR3 protein: CASSPGQGTYEQYF
V gene: TRBV6-2/TRBV6-3; clone size: NA; CDR3 protein: CASSFRDSIYEQYF
V gene: TRBV5-6; clone size: NA; CDR3 protein: CASSFPAVAGGKNIQYF
V gene: TRBV19; clone size: NA; CDR3 protein: CASSRGGPTGELFF
V gene: TRBV6-5; clone size: NA; CDR3 protein: CASSLDRGGWRELFF
V gene: TRBV7-2; clone size: NA; CDR3 protein: CASPSGRSHEQYF
V gene: TRBV10-3; clone size: NA; CDR3 protein: CAMSDREGGYTF
V gene: TRBV5-1; clone size: NA; CDR3 protein: CASSLVPSGGETQYF
V gene: TRBV5-1; clone size: NA; CDR3 protein: CASSLASTSGSDEQFF
V gene: TRBV12-3/TRBV12-4; clone size: NA; CDR3 protein: CASSLGHRFEQYF
V gene: TRBV7-9; clone size: NA; CDR3 protein: CASSLAGGYEQYF
V gene: TRBV24-1; clone size: NA; CDR3 protein: CATSDPQLGQQLF
V gene: TRBV7-9; clone size: NA; CDR3 protein: CASSPRVAAGGGYEQYF
V gene: TRBV6-1; clone size: NA; CDR3 protein: CASSEDSGSTDTQYF
V gene: TRBV4-2; clone size: NA; CDR3 protein: CASSLQQAGQGGFYEQYF
V gene: TRBV3-1/TRBV3-2; clone size: NA; CDR3 protein: CASSQESEPWERYTF
V gene: TRBV4-1; clone size: NA; CDR3 protein: CASSQVTGLSDTQYF
V gene: TRBV9; clone size: NA; CDR3 protein: CASSGGGSNQPQHF
V gene: TRBV4-1; clone size: NA; CDR3 protein: CASSQEGTGRLDTEAFF
V gene: TRBV5-1; clone size: NA; CDR3 protein: CASSSRGGGETQYF
V gene: TRBV2; clone size: NA; CDR3 protein: CASTRGLRYEQYF
V gene: TRBV18; clone size: NA; CDR3 protein: CASSPRTGITNTEAFF
V gene: TRBV28; clone size: NA; CDR3 protein: CASSPPGTGIGNTEAFF
V gene: TRBV7-3; clone size: NA; CDR3 protein: CASSTTSGSSETQYF
V gene: TRBV5-1; clone size: NA; CDR3 protein: CASSLTSGSPYEQYF
V gene: TRBV11-2; clone size: NA; CDR3 protein: CASSLVATSGEQYF
V gene: TRBV5-6; clone size: NA; CDR3 protein: CASNMWSVMNTEAFF